This record covers a single TCR beta chain. Its matching antigen is unknown. The data are from a study of shared clonotypes between healthy human individuals. Genomic DNA (from each subset) was split evenly across several immunoSEQ plates. Data came from immunoSEQ multiplex PCR; TCRdb stores just in-frame clones and leaves some out. The table includes over a million clones, approximately 97% detected once. The V gene's germline CDR1 is MDHEN and CDR2 SYDVKM. The CDR3 length is 14 residues. V was pared by 6 bases and J by 7 bases, with 16 bases between. General study results and limits: The sole specimen, blood, was sampled, and tissue repertoires likely differ.

Healthy HIV-negative adults without recent acute infections or vaccinations served as donors. The investigators split CD4+ cells into a CD45RA+ naive subset and a CD45RA-negative memory subset. This chain uses TRBV28 with TRBJ1-5, with D tentatively TRBD1 (5 bases). This sequence was found in a man aged 30-40 years in good health. Sequencing input: naive CD4+ T cells sorted from blood. The subset is: CD45RA+ positively selected. The DNA of the CDR3 is TGTGCCAGCAGAGCGGGACCCAGTGGCCAGCCCCAGCATTTT. Its translation is CASRAGPSGQPQHF. The variable domain in full, completed from reference TRBV28 and TRBJ1-5, reads DVKVTQSSRYLVKRTGEKVFLECVQDMDHENMFWYRQDPGLGLRLIYFSYDVKMKEKGDIPEGYSVSREKKERFSLILESASTNQTSMYLCASRAGPSGQPQHFGDGTRLSIL.